One and the same sample provided the 8 T cell receptor beta chains below, sequenced in a study of T cell repertoires in cytomegalovirus infection. These TCRs are of unknown antigen specificity. TCRdb passed the reads through MiXCR, listing each CDR3 protein once. The top ten hold 13% of the sample, which has around 900,000 distinct CDR3 sequences, approximately 31% seen once. The specimen comprised cultured CD8+ T cells from PBMCs, sampled from culture after CMV antigen stimulation. These receptors were taken from a human donor in good health (CMV status not recorded). Some clones in this sample may be carry-over from other donors' samples.

The chain carries TRBV18 and TRBJ1-5; D is perhaps TRBD1 (5 bases). Germline V gives CDR1 KGHSH, CDR2 LQKENI. V shed 5 bases and J shed 7 bases, with 18 bases lying between them. The CDR3 contains 15 residues. This CDR3 reads CASSVDKGSGQPQHF. The CDR3 coding sequence is TGTGCCAGCTCAGTGGACAAGGGCTCTGGACAGCCCCAGCATTTT.

This clonotype was seen only a few times. This rearrangement joins TRBV11-2 to TRBJ2-1; D is uncertain. The CDR3 is 15 residues long. Germline V CDR1 and CDR2: SGHAT, FQNNGV. Trimming removed 6 bases at V and 0 bases at J, with 12 bases between. The CDR3 is CASSFSRVSYNEQFF. CDR3 in DNA: TGTGCCAGCAGTTTTAGCCGGGTCTCCTACAATGAGCAGTTCTTC.

A single count supports this clonotype. This chain uses TRBV14 with TRBJ2-7; a weak D match, TRBD1 (7 bases). V was pared by 0 bases and J by 3 bases, with 9 bases between. From germline, CDR1 is SGHDN and CDR2 FVKESK. CDR3 size: 14 residues. Here the CDR3 DNA reads TGTGCCAGCAGCCAAGAGCAGGGGGGCTACGAGCAGTACGTC. It yields the protein CASSQEQGGYEQYV.

The chain links TRBV6-1 to TRBJ2-5; TRBD2 is a possible D gene (5 bases). CDR1 is MNHNS and CDR2 is SASEGT in the germline V gene. Trimming stripped 0 bases from V and 4 bases from J, with 12 bases between. There are 15 residues in the CDR3. The CDR3 nucleotides read TGTGCCAGCAGTGAAGCCCATGGACTGAGAGAGACCCAGTACTTC. It is translated as CASSEAHGLRETQYF.

This sequence joins TRBV6-6 and TRBJ2-7, with TRBD1 matching 7 bases. With 6 bases clipped from V and 1 base from J, the junction kept 9 bases outside the gene matches. Germline CDR1 MNHNY, CDR2 SVGAGI (reference sequence). This CDR3 contains 15 residues. CDR3 in DNA: TGTGCCAGCAGCCCGGGACAGAGCCCGTCCTACGAGCAGTACTTC. This sequence encodes CASSPGQSPSYEQYF.

The chain carries TRBV7-9 and TRBJ2-1; 11 positions match TRBD1. This CDR3 has 15 amino acids. Germline CDR1 and CDR2: SEHNR and FQNEAQ (reference sequence). V lost 11 bases and J lost 7; bases outside the gene matches: 13. Written as DNA, the CDR3 is TGTGCCGGCCACGCCCGGGACAGGGGGAGAAATGAGCAGTTCTTC. It translates to CAGHARDRGRNEQFF.

The table lists this clonotype with a few counts. The chain links TRBV7-6 to TRBJ2-4; D is possibly TRBD1 (6 bases). This CDR3 is 14 amino acids long. V shed 3 bases and J shed 7 bases, with 13 bases lying between them. Germline V gene data show CDR1 as SGHVS and CDR2 as FNYEAQ. CDR3 sequence reads: CASSLAFGQNIQYF. In DNA form, the CDR3 reads TGTGCCAGCAGCTTGGCCTTCGGACAGAACATTCAGTACTTC.

This clonotype appeared once. The chain recombines TRBV20-1 with TRBJ2-7, with D uncertain. Germline values: CDR1 DFQATT, CDR2 SNEGSKA (reference sequence). The CDR3 has 14 amino acids. V was cut by 3 bases and J by 3 bases, with 15 bases left in between. The chain's CDR3 is CSARYRLSSYEQYF. CDR3 DNA sequence: TGCAGTGCTAGGTACCGCCTGTCTAGCTACGAGCAGTACTTC.